The T cell receptor beta chain described here comes from a study of T-cell reconstitution after alpha-beta-depleted transplantation in children. There are a few counts of this clonotype. The antigen remains undetermined. Whole-study findings and limits: Recipient T cells and thymic progenitors that survived were the source of the high TCRbeta diversity seen at day 60 in some patients. Among T cells one year after transplant, newly produced cells accounted for most counts and diversity. Where alpha-beta T cells came from about two months after transplant was reportedly several hundred expanded graft clones.

Germline V gene lookup returns CDR1 DFQATT and CDR2 SNEGSKA (reference sequence). The CDR3 spans 16 residues. The trim removed 3 bases at V and 4 bases at J, leaving 10 bases unmatched. A TCRbeta library incorporating unique molecular identifiers was prepared. TCRdb reprocessed the PCR reads with MiXCR, giving one entry per CDR3 protein. The sample holds some 95,000 distinct CDR3 sequences, about a quarter seen once. This receptor was identified in a boy aged 2 to 9 with acute lymphoblastic leukemia, due to receive a stem cell transplant. The chain couples TRBV20-1 to TRBJ1-5; 9 bases are a match to TRBD1. Sequencing was performed on PBMCs, taken before TCRalphabeta/CD19-depleted stem cell transplant. The CDR3 bases are TGCAGTGCTAGGGATGCACAGGGGGCCCAAAATCAGCCCCAGCATTTT. It codes for CSARDAQGAQNQPQHF.